The clone carrying this TCR beta chain appeared a few times. As yet, its antigen is unknown. This sample was included in a study of blood T cells in healthy people across ages. Study-level results: Per-million-T-cell TCR beta diversity fell roughly linearly with age. Relative to aged donors, long-lived donors carried more naive CD4+ cells and displayed higher diversity.

Sample-barcoded 5' priming and a J-beta primer mix drove a second PCR of 7 to 11 cycles. A template-switch adaptor with 12 random nucleotides tagged each cDNA molecule. TCRdb re-analysed the 5' RACE reads in MiXCR, keeping a single row per CDR3 protein. The sample records more than 1,400,000 distinct CDR3 sequences, approximately 42% being singletons. CDR1 SEHNR and CDR2 FQNEAQ come from the germline V gene (reference sequence). Trimming removed 6 bases from V and 6 bases from J, with 18 bases in between. This CDR3 is built from 16 residues. The sample was blood. The genes are TRBV7-9 and TRBJ1-6, with D possibly TRBD1 on 6 matching bases. The source of this sequence is a woman aged 18-29 years in good health. CDR3 residues: CASSLDSPGVNSPLHF. The CDR3 DNA reads TGTGCCAGCAGTTTGGACAGCCCCGGGGTTAATTCACCCCTCCACTTT.